Shown below are 19 T cell receptor beta chains from a single sample sequenced in a study of blood T cell repertoires in COVID-19. Clones were sequenced by immunoSEQ multiplex PCR, and TCRdb holds only the in-frame ones, with some missing. The table has 200,000 to 250,000 clones, about nine tenths seen once. The specimen was peripheral blood. These receptor sequences come from a woman aged 40 to 55 with acute or convalescent COVID-19.

This sequence joins TRBV19 and TRBJ1-5; 9 bases align to TRBD1. Per the germline V gene, CDR1 is LNHDA and CDR2 is SQIVND (reference sequence). This CDR3 is 16 amino acids long. V shed 4 bases and J 11 bases; nucleotides not matched to a gene: 15. For the CDR3, the DNA is TGTGCCAGTAGTAGTTTACCGGGACAGGGTGTAATGGCCCAGCATTTT. Translating it yields CASSSLPGQGVMAQHF.

J is TRBJ1-3 and V is TRBV15; no firm D call. The CDR3 consists of 19 residues. Per germline, CDR1 LNHNV and CDR2 YYDKDF (reference sequence). Trimming pared 0 bases from V and 0 bases from J, leaving 18 bases between. The CDR3 DNA sequence: TGTGCCACCAGCAGAGATTACGGCCTGACCCGGGGCTCTGGAAACACCATATATTTT. It specifies CATSRDYGLTRGSGNTIYF.

This chain uses TRBV5-1 with TRBJ2-7; 8 nucleotides match TRBD2. With V trimmed by 4 bases and J by 3 bases, 6 bases remained unmatched. Germline lookup yields CDR1 SGHRS and CDR2 YFSETQ. The CDR3 spans 14 residues. The CDR3 spells CASSHLGGGYEQYV. Written as DNA, the CDR3 is TGCGCCAGCAGCCACCTCGGGGGGGGCTACGAGCAGTACGTC.

This clone has more than one count but fewer than ten. V and J are TRBV5-5 and TRBJ2-5; maybe TRBD1 (6 bases). The ends were cut back, 5 bases at V and 5 bases at J, with 16 bases in the middle. The CDR3 runs 14 residues. CDR1 and CDR2 (germline): SGHKS, YYEKEE (reference sequence). This CDR3 reads CASSQGRGKETQYF. CDR3 sequence (DNA): TGTGCCAGCAGTCAAGGCAGGGGCAAGGAGACCCAGTACTTC.

The chain is built from TRBV7-8 and TRBJ1-5; D uncertain. The CDR3 runs 15 residues. V lost 3 bases, J lost 0 bases, and 9 bases lay in between. In germline, CDR1 is SGHVS, CDR2 FQNEAQ. The CDR3 is CASSFSGNSNQPQHF. The CDR3 DNA is TGTGCCAGCAGCTTTTCGGGGAATAGCAATCAGCCCCAGCATTTT.

V usage is TRBV6-6 and J usage is TRBJ2-2, with 14 bases that match TRBD2. The length of the CDR3 is 18 residues. After removal of 5 bases from V and 4 bases from J, the junction contained 9 bases not matched to a gene. Germline CDR1 is MNHNY and CDR2 is SVGAGI (reference sequence). The CDR3 loop reads CASSPGLAGARVTGELFF. The CDR3 DNA is TGTGCCAGCAGTCCGGGACTAGCGGGGGCCCGAGTCACCGGGGAGCTGTTTTTT.

V gene TRBV5-4 combines with J gene TRBJ1-2, with D possibly matching TRBD1 (5 bases). Germline CDR1 SGHNT, CDR2 YYREEE (reference sequence). The CDR3 spans 15 residues. V shed 6 bases and J shed 0 bases, with 15 bases lying between them. CDR3 nucleotides: TGTGCCAGCATGATGGCAGGGCTTGCTAACTATGGCTACACCTTC. Its protein is CASMMAGLANYGYTF.

This chain connects TRBV11-2 to TRBJ2-7, with 11 bases lining up with TRBD2. CDR1 SGHAT and CDR2 FQNNGV come from the germline V gene. The CDR3 is made up of 18 amino acids. J lost 0 bases, V lost 5 bases, and 12 bases had no gene match. The CDR3 loop is CASSQPPISGGASYEQYV. The CDR3 nucleotides read TGTGCCAGCAGCCAACCCCCAATTAGCGGGGGGGCCTCCTACGAGCAGTACGTC.

V and J are TRBV5-1 and TRBJ1-1; D perhaps matches TRBD1 (6 bases). V dropped 0 bases and J dropped 4 bases, with 13 bases sitting between them. This CDR3 is built from 15 residues. Germline CDR1 SGHRS, CDR2 YFSETQ. The CDR3 here is CASSLAGGPSTEAFF. The CDR3 region has the DNA TGCGCCAGCAGCTTGGCCGGGGGGCCAAGCACTGAAGCTTTCTTT.

For the CDR3, the DNA is TGTGCCAGCAGCTTATCCCGGGAAGGCATTCAGTACTTC. Translated, it gives CASSLSREGIQYF. The rearrangement links TRBV7-8 to TRBJ2-4; D is possibly TRBD2 (5 bases). Germline CDR1 and CDR2: SGHVS and FQNEAQ. The length of the CDR3 is 13 residues. The V gene lost 2 bases and the J gene lost 9 bases, with 11 bases spanning the gap.

This rearrangement joins TRBV12-5 to TRBJ2-2; 12 bases are a match to TRBD2. This CDR3 spans 20 amino acids. Germline V gives CDR1 LGHNT, CDR2 FRNRAP. With V trimmed by 2 bases and J by 2 bases, 12 bases remained unmatched. The CDR3 sequence is CASGLLSSSGGAANTGELFF. The CDR3 DNA reads TGTGCTAGTGGTTTGCTCTCCTCTAGCGGGGGGGCGGCTAACACCGGGGAGCTGTTTTTT.

DNA of the CDR3: TGTGCCAGCAGCCCCCGAGAGGATGAGCAGTTCTTC. Its protein product is CASSPREDEQFF. The chain joins TRBV7-8 to TRBJ2-1; D unclear. Between the trimmed V and J ends, which lost 5 bases and 8 bases, there was a span of 10 bases. The CDR3 spans 12 residues. CDR1 is SGHVS and CDR2 is FQNEAQ in the germline V gene.

The chain's CDR3 is CASSQEEGRAVGRPQHF. Written as DNA, the CDR3 is TGCGCCAGCAGCCAAGAGGAGGGCAGGGCGGTTGGACGTCCCCAGCATTTT. The J gene is TRBJ1-5, the V gene TRBV4-1, with D perhaps matching TRBD1 (5 bases). Germline-derived CDR1 and CDR2 are MGHRA and YSYEKL. Trimming removed 0 bases at V and 10 bases at J, with 22 bases between. The CDR3 is made up of 17 amino acids.

The V and J genes are TRBV6-5 and TRBJ1-3, with TRBD1 identical over 8 bases. This CDR3 has 14 residues. CDR1 and CDR2 from the germline V gene are MNHEY and SVGAGI. V lost 7 bases, J lost 3 bases, and 5 bases stayed unmatched. The CDR3, as DNA: TGTGCCAGCAAAGAACAGGGGGATGGAAACACCATATATTTT. Its protein is CASKEQGDGNTIYF.

This chain uses TRBV19 with TRBJ2-1; D is possibly TRBD1 (5 bases). Looked up from germline, CDR1 is LNHDA and CDR2 is SQIVND (reference sequence). The CDR3 has 14 amino acids. The ends were cut back, 5 bases at V and 3 bases at J, with 11 bases in the middle. The CDR3 loop reads CASSVRGFYNEQFF. CDR3 nucleotide sequence: TGTGCCAGTAGTGTTAGGGGTTTCTACAATGAGCAGTTCTTC.

The rearrangement joins TRBV6-5 to TRBJ1-2; 10 bases line up with TRBD1. The CDR3 spans 13 residues. CDR1 and CDR2 (germline): MNHEY, SVGAGI. V was pared by 7 bases and J by 5 bases, with 4 bases of the junction left unmatched. The CDR3 coding sequence is TGTGCCAGCACCTCGGGACAGGGGTATGGCTACACCTTC. Its translation is CASTSGQGYGYTF.

The chain is built from TRBV18 and TRBJ1-2; no clear D gene. The CDR3 runs to 13 residues. CDR1 and CDR2 (germline): KGHSH, LQKENI. The germline V and J ends were trimmed by 2 bases and 4 bases, with 8 bases remaining between them. CDR3 coding DNA: TGTGCCAGCTCACCAAGCCTAGGCTATGGCTACACCTTC. Amino acids: CASSPSLGYGYTF.

The CDR3 protein is CASSPPTARGGTEAFF. CDR3 nucleotides: TGTGCCAGCTCACCACCGACTGCCAGAGGGGGCACTGAAGCTTTCTTT. The rearrangement uses TRBV18 and TRBJ1-1; the D gene is possibly TRBD1 (6 bases). V was pared by 0 bases and J by 4 bases, with 15 bases between. CDR3 length: 16 residues. Germline CDR1 and CDR2: KGHSH and LQKENI.

The chain recombines TRBV5-1 with TRBJ2-5; 11 bases are a match to TRBD2. V gave up 4 bases and J gave up 10 bases; unmatched junction bases: 21. Germline CDR1 reads SGHRS; CDR2 reads YFSETQ. The CDR3 consists of 18 residues. CDR3 sequence: CASSLATSGASYRGVQYF. Written as DNA, the CDR3 is TGCGCCAGCAGCCTAGCGACTAGCGGGGCCTCTTATAGGGGTGTCCAGTACTTC.